Listed below are T cell receptor beta chains from one sample, sequenced in a study of Ad26.COV2.S vaccination and SARS-CoV-2 variants. The data were produced by immunoSEQ multiplex PCR, yet TCRdb's version contains in-frame clones alone and is incomplete. The sample yields 500,000 or so clones, roughly nine tenths seen once. Sequenced here: peripheral blood, sampled in a trial of Ad26.COV2.S vaccine versus placebo. The receptors originated from a person aged 18-65 years who received the Ad26.COV2.S COVID-19 vaccine or a placebo. CDR3s include the opening cysteine and the closing phenylalanine or tryptophan. A D gene is named only where the DNA matches it firmly. Clone size, where shown, is once, few, many, or a class for clones that have expanded.

abundance: once
d_gene: -
j_gene: TRBJ1-1
v_gene: TRBV30
CDR3nt: TGTGCCTGGAGGGACCCTGGGGCGAACACTGAAGCTTTCTTT
CDR3aa: CAWRDPGANTEAFF

abundance: -
d_gene: -
j_gene: TRBJ2-7
v_gene: TRBV3-1/TRBV3-2
CDR3nt: TGTGCCAGCAGCCAAGACACCGGGCGGGCTAGCGAGCAGTACTTC
CDR3aa: CASSQDTGRASEQYF

abundance: -
d_gene: -
j_gene: TRBJ2-3
v_gene: TRBV21-1
CDR3nt: TGTGCCAGCAGCCCCCCCTCGGGGGGGTTCCCAGATACGCAGTATTTT
CDR3aa: CASSPPSGGFPDTQYF

abundance: -
d_gene: -
j_gene: TRBJ2-5
v_gene: TRBV28
CDR3nt: TGTGCCAGCACCCTAAGGGGGACTCTGGTAGAGACCCAGTACTTC
CDR3aa: CASTLRGTLVETQYF

abundance: -
d_gene: TRBD2
j_gene: TRBJ2-7
v_gene: TRBV20-1
CDR3nt: TGCAGTGCTAGTCCCCCCGTGGGCGGGAGAAGCTACTTC
CDR3aa: CSASPPVGGRSYF

abundance: -
d_gene: -
j_gene: TRBJ2-3
v_gene: TRBV24-1
CDR3nt: TGTGCCACCAGTGATCCCAGGCGGCTTGTCACAGATACGCAGTATTTT
CDR3aa: CATSDPRRLVTDTQYF

abundance: -
d_gene: -
j_gene: TRBJ2-1
v_gene: TRBV29-1
CDR3nt: TGCAGCGCTGCGACTTGGGGGAGCGGAACGTCCTACAATGAGCAGTTCTTC
CDR3aa: CSAATWGSGTSYNEQFF

abundance: -
d_gene: -
j_gene: TRBJ2-5
v_gene: TRBV5-1
CDR3nt: TGCGCCAGCAGCTTAAGTGGGGGCGGGAGCGGCGAGACCCAGTACTTC
CDR3aa: CASSLSGGGSGETQYF

abundance: -
d_gene: -
j_gene: TRBJ2-3
v_gene: TRBV29-1
CDR3nt: TGCAGCGTTGCGTGGGGGCCGGGAGATACGCAGTATTTT
CDR3aa: CSVAWGPGDTQYF

abundance: -
d_gene: -
j_gene: TRBJ1-2
v_gene: TRBV15
CDR3nt: TGTGCCACCAGCAGAGATGGGCGAAGGGGCCAGTCGGATGGCTACACCTTC
CDR3aa: CATSRDGRRGQSDGYTF

abundance: -
d_gene: -
j_gene: TRBJ2-5
v_gene: TRBV2
CDR3nt: TGTGCCAGCATGGGGTACCAAGAGACCCAGTACTTC
CDR3aa: CASMGYQETQYF

abundance: -
d_gene: TRBD1
j_gene: TRBJ2-1
v_gene: TRBV5-4
CDR3nt: TGTGCCAGCAGCTCGCCGGGACAGGGGCAAAATGAGCAGTTCTTC
CDR3aa: CASSSPGQGQNEQFF

abundance: once
d_gene: -
j_gene: TRBJ2-5
v_gene: TRBV29-1
CDR3nt: TGCAGCGTTGGTACTGGGGAGACCCAGTACTTC
CDR3aa: CSVGTGETQYF

abundance: -
d_gene: -
j_gene: TRBJ2-4
v_gene: TRBV11-2
CDR3nt: TGTGCCAGCAGCGTTGACAGTACTTCAAACATTCAGTACTTC
CDR3aa: CASSVDSTSNIQYF

abundance: -
d_gene: -
j_gene: TRBJ2-3
v_gene: TRBV29-1
CDR3nt: TGCAGCGTCCGGGACTCCGGCATAGGTACGCAGTATTTT
CDR3aa: CSVRDSGIGTQYF

abundance: -
d_gene: -
j_gene: TRBJ1-2
v_gene: TRBV5-4
CDR3nt: TGTGCCAGCAGCTCCCCGGCAGGGGAAGGGGGCTACACCTTC
CDR3aa: CASSSPAGEGGYTF

abundance: -
d_gene: -
j_gene: TRBJ1-1
v_gene: TRBV28
CDR3nt: TGTGCCAGCAGCCCGTCGACAGTCGGGGCTTTCTTT
CDR3aa: CASSPSTVGAFF

abundance: -
d_gene: -
j_gene: TRBJ1-2
v_gene: TRBV19
CDR3nt: TGTGCCAGTAGTATATCGGCAGGGAGCTCCCCTGGCTACACCTTC
CDR3aa: CASSISAGSSPGYTF

abundance: once
d_gene: -
j_gene: TRBJ2-5
v_gene: TRBV7-9
CDR3nt: TGTGCCAGCAGCCCCTTAGCGGTACAAGAGACCCAGTACTTC
CDR3aa: CASSPLAVQETQYF

abundance: -
d_gene: -
j_gene: TRBJ2-1
v_gene: TRBV4-3
CDR3nt: TGCGCCAGCAGCCAGAGAACAGGGATTAGGCAGTTCTTC
CDR3aa: CASSQRTGIRQFF

abundance: once
d_gene: -
j_gene: TRBJ2-1
v_gene: TRBV7-9
CDR3nt: TGTGCCAGCAGCACACCACGGGGGCGGCTGCAGAACAATGAGCAGTTCTTC
CDR3aa: CASSTPRGRLQNNEQFF

abundance: few
d_gene: -
j_gene: TRBJ1-1
v_gene: TRBV2
CDR3nt: TGTGCCAGCACCATTGGGGTTGGAGAGAACACTGAAGCTTTCTTT
CDR3aa: CASTIGVGENTEAFF

abundance: -
d_gene: TRBD2
j_gene: TRBJ2-3
v_gene: TRBV9
CDR3nt: TGTGCCAGCAGCGAACTAGCGGGAGGGCAAGATACGCAGTATTTT
CDR3aa: CASSELAGGQDTQYF

abundance: -
d_gene: TRBD1
j_gene: TRBJ2-2
v_gene: TRBV19
CDR3nt: TGTGCCAGTAGGGACAGGGGGAACACCGGGGAGCTGTTTTTT
CDR3aa: CASRDRGNTGELFF

abundance: once
d_gene: -
j_gene: TRBJ2-5
v_gene: TRBV27
CDR3nt: TGTGCCAGCAGTTTGCAGGGCCCCCAAGAGACCCAGTACTTC
CDR3aa: CASSLQGPQETQYF

abundance: -
d_gene: -
j_gene: TRBJ1-1
v_gene: TRBV7-9
CDR3nt: TGTGCCAGCAGCTTTCAAACAGGAATCTCTGAAGCTTTCTTT
CDR3aa: CASSFQTGISEAFF

abundance: once
d_gene: -
j_gene: TRBJ1-4
v_gene: TRBV10-1
CDR3nt: TGCGCCAGCAGTGAGTCGGCAACTAATGAAAAACTGTTTTTT
CDR3aa: CASSESATNEKLFF

abundance: -
d_gene: -
j_gene: TRBJ1-3
v_gene: TRBV19
CDR3nt: TGTGCCAGTAGTATCGGGCAACCTGGAAACACCATATATTTT
CDR3aa: CASSIGQPGNTIYF

abundance: -
d_gene: TRBD1
j_gene: TRBJ1-4
v_gene: TRBV30
CDR3nt: TGTGCCTGGAGTGTCGAAGGGGGCAACGAAAAACTGTTTTTT
CDR3aa: CAWSVEGGNEKLFF

abundance: -
d_gene: TRBD1
j_gene: TRBJ1-2
v_gene: TRBV28
CDR3nt: TGTGCCATCGAATCCCGGACAGGAGCCTATGGCTACACCTTC
CDR3aa: CAIESRTGAYGYTF

abundance: -
d_gene: -
j_gene: TRBJ1-1
v_gene: TRBV19
CDR3nt: TGTGCCAGTAGTATCAGAGCTACAGGGTATGATGAAGCTTTCTTT
CDR3aa: CASSIRATGYDEAFF

abundance: -
d_gene: -
j_gene: TRBJ1-2
v_gene: TRBV6-6
CDR3nt: TGTGCCAGCAGTTACTTGGGTTCTGATGGCTACACCTTC
CDR3aa: CASSYLGSDGYTF

abundance: -
d_gene: TRBD2
j_gene: TRBJ2-1
v_gene: TRBV27
CDR3nt: TGTGCCAGCAGTCCCTGGGGACTAGCGGGAGAGCAGTTCTTC
CDR3aa: CASSPWGLAGEQFF

abundance: -
d_gene: -
j_gene: TRBJ1-4
v_gene: TRBV19
CDR3nt: TGTGCCAGTAACCGCGGGGAAAAACTGTTTTTT
CDR3aa: CASNRGEKLFF

abundance: -
d_gene: TRBD2
j_gene: TRBJ2-3
v_gene: TRBV7-2
CDR3nt: TGTGCCAGCAGCTTGGGGGGGAGGACTAGCTTGATCCAGTATTTT
CDR3aa: CASSLGGRTSLIQYF

abundance: -
d_gene: TRBD1
j_gene: TRBJ2-7
v_gene: TRBV29-1
CDR3nt: TGCAGCGGTGCCGGGACAGGGGGCGGGGAGCAGTACTTC
CDR3aa: CSGAGTGGGEQYF

abundance: once
d_gene: -
j_gene: TRBJ2-5
v_gene: TRBV13
CDR3nt: TGTGCCAGCAGCTTAAGGACTGTCCAAGAGACCCAGTACTTC
CDR3aa: CASSLRTVQETQYF

abundance: -
d_gene: -
j_gene: TRBJ1-5
v_gene: TRBV6-6
CDR3nt: TGTGCCAGCAGTTACCTAGCAGCGGATAGCAATCAGCCCCAGCATTTT
CDR3aa: CASSYLAADSNQPQHF